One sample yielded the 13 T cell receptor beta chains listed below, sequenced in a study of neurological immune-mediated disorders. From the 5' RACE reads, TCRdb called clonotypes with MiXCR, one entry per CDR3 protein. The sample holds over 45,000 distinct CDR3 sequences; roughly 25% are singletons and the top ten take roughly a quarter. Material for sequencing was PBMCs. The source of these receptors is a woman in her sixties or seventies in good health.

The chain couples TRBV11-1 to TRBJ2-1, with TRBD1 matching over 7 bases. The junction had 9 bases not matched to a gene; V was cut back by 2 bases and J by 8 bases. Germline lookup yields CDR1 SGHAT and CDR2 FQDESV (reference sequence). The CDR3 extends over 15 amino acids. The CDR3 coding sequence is TGTGCCAGCAGCTTATCAGCCAGGGGGAGCGATGAGCAGTTCTTC. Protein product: CASSLSARGSDEQFF.

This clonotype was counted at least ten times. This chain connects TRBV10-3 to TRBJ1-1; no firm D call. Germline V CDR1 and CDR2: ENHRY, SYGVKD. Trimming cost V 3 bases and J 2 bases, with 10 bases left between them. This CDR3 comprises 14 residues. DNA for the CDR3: TGTGCCATCAGTGACGATAAAGGAAACACTGAAGCTTTCTTT. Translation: CAISDDKGNTEAFF.

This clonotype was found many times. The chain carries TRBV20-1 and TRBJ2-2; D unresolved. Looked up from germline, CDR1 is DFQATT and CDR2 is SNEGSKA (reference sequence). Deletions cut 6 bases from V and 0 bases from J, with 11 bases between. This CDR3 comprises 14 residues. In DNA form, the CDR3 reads TGCAGTGCCCCGGCACTGACGAACACCGGGGAGCTGTTTTTT. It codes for CSAPALTNTGELFF.

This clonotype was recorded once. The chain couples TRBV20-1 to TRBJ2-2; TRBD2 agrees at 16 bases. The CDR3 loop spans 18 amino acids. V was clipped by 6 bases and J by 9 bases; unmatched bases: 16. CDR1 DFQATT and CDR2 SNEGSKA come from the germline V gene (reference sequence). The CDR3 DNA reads TGCAGTGCCATCGGGACTAGCGGGAGGGCCGCGAACAACAGGGAGCTGTTTTTT. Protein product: CSAIGTSGRAANNRELFF.

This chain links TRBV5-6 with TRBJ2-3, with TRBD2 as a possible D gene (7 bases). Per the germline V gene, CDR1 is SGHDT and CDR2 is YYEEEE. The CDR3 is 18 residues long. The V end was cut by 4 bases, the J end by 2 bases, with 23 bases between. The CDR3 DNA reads TGTGCCAGCAGCCAACAGGGTTGGGGGGGAACCCCCACAGATACGCAGTATTTT. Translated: CASSQQGWGGTPTDTQYF.

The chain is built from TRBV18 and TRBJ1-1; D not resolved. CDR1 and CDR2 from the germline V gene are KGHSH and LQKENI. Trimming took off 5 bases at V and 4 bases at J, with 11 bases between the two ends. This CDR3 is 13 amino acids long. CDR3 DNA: TGTGCCAGCTCAAGGGAATATGTCACTGAAGCTTTCTTT. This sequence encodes CASSREYVTEAFF.

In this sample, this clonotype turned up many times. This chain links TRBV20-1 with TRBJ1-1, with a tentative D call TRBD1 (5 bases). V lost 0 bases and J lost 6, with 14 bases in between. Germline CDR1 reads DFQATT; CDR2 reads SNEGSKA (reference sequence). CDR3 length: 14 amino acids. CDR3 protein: CSARDGGRVAEAFF. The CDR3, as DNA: TGCAGTGCTAGAGATGGGGGGAGGGTTGCTGAAGCTTTCTTT.

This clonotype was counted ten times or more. The DNA for the CDR3 is TGTGCCAGCAGCTCGTTTGGGTACGAGCAGTACTTC. Amino acids: CASSSFGYEQYF. The chain links TRBV7-2 to TRBJ2-7; D not resolved. Germline V gene sequence: CDR1 SGHTA, CDR2 FQGNSA. The V end lost 4 bases, the J end lost 4 bases, and 8 bases lay between the germline ends. The CDR3 contains 12 residues.

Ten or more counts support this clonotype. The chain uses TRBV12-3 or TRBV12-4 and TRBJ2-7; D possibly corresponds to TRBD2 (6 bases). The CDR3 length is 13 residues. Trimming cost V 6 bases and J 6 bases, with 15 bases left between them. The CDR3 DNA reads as TGTGCCAGCAGCCCCTATACCGGGGGCGAGCAGTACTTC. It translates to CASSPYTGGEQYF.

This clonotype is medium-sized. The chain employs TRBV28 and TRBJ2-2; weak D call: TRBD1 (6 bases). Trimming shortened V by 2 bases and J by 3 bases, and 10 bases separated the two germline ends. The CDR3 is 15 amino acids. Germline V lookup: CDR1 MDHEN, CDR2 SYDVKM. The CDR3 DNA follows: TGTGCCAGCAGTTTAGAATGGACAGACACCGGGGAGCTGTTTTTT. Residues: CASSLEWTDTGELFF.

CDR3 sequence: CASILTLDTGELFF. CDR3 nucleotide sequence: TGTGCCAGCATCCTGACCCTTGACACCGGGGAGCTGTTTTTT. V usage is TRBV7-3 and J usage is TRBJ2-2; no reliable D call. CDR3 length: 14 amino acids. In germline, CDR1 is SGHTA, CDR2 FQGTGA. The germline V and J ends were trimmed by 7 bases and 3 bases, with 12 bases remaining between them.

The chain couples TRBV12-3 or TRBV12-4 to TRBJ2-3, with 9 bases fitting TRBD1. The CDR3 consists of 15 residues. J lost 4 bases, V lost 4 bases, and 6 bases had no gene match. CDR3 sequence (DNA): TGTGCCAGCAGTTCCTACGGGACAGGGCCAGATACGCAGTATTTT. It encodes CASSSYGTGPDTQYF.

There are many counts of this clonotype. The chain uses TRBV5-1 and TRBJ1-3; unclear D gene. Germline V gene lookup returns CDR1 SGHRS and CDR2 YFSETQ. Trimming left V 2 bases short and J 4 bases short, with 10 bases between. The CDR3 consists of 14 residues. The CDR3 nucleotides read TGCGCCAGCAGCTTAACATACCTCGGAAACACCATATATTTT. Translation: CASSLTYLGNTIYF.